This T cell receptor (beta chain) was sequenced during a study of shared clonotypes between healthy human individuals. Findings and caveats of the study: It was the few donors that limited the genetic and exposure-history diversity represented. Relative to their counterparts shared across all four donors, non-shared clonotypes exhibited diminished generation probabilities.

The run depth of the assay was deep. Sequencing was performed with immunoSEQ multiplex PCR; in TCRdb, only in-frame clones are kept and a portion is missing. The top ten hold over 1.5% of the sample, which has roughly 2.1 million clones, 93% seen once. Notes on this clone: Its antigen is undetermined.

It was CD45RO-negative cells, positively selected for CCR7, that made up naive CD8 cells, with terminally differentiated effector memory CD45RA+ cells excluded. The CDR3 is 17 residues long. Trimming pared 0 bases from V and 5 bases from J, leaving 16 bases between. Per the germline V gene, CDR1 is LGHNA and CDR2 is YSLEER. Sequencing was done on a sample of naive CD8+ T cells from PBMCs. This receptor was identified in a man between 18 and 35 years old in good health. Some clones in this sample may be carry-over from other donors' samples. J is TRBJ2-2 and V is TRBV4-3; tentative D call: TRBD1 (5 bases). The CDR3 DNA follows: TGCGCCAGCAGCCAAGATACCAGGGAACGATGGACCGGGGAGCTGTTTTTT. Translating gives CASSQDTRERWTGELFF.